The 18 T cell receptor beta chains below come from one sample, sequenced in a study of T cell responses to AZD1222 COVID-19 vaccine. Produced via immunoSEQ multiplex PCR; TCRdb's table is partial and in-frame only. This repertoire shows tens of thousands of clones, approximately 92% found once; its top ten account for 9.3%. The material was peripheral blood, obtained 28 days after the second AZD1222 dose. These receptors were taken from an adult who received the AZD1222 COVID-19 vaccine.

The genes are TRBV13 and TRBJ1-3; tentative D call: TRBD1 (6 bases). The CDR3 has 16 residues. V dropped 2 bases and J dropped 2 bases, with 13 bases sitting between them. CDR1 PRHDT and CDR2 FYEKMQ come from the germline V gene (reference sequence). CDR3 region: CASSLSVQGTGNTIYF. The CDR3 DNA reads TGTGCCAGCAGCTTAAGCGTACAGGGAACTGGAAACACCATATATTTT.

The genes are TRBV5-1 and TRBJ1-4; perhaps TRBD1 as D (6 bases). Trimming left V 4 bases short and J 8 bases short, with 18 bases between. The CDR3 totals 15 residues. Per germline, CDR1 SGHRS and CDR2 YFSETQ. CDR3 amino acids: CASSPIGGPREKLFF. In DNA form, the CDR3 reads TGCGCCAGCAGCCCAATAGGGGGGCCTCGGGAAAAACTGTTTTTT.

The CDR3: CASRTLGNYGYTF. For the CDR3, the DNA is TGTGCCAGTAGGACCCTGGGTAACTATGGCTACACCTTC. The rearrangement joins TRBV19 to TRBJ1-2; D unclear. The CDR3 is 13 amino acids. Germline V gives CDR1 LNHDA, CDR2 SQIVND (reference sequence). V lost 6 bases to trimming and J lost 1 base, with 9 bases between them.

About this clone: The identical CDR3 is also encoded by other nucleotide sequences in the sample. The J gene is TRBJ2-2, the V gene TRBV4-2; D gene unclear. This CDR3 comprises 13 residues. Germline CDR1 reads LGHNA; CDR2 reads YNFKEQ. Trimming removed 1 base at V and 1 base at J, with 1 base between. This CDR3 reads CASSQGNTGELFF. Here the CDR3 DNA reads TGTGCCAGCAGCCAAGGGAACACCGGGGAGCTGTTTTTT.

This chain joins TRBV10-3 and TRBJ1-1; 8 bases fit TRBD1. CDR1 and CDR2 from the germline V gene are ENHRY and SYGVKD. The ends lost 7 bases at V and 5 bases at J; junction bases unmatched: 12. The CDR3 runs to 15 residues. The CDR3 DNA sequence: TGTGCCATCAAGGCGACAGGGGTAGGGGAGACTGAAGCTTTCTTT. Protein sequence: CAIKATGVGETEAFF.

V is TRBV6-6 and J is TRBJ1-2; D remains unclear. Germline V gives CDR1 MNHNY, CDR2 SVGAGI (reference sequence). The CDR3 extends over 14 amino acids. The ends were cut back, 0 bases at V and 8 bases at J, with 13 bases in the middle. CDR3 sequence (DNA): TGTGCCAGCAGTTACTCGAGTTATAGTCAGGGCTACACCTTC. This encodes CASSYSSYSQGYTF.

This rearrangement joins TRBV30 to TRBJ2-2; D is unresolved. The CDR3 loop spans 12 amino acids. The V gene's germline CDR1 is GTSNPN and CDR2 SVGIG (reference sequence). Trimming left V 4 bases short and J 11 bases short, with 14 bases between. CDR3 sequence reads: CAWIVRDSELFF. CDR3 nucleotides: TGTGCCTGGATCGTCAGAGACTCCGAGCTGTTTTTT.

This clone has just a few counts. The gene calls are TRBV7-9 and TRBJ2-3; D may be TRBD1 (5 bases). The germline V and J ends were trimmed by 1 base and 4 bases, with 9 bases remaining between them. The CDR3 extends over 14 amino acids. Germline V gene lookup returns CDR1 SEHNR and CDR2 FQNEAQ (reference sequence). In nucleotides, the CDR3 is TGTGCCAGCAGCTTAGTCAGGGCCGCAGATACGCAGTATTTT. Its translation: CASSLVRAADTQYF.

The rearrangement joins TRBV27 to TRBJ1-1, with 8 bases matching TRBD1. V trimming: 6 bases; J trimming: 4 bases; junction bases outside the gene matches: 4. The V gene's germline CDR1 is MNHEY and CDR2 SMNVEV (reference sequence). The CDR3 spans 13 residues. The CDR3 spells CASSRGLGTEAFF. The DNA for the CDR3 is TGTGCCAGCAGCAGGGGGCTTGGCACTGAAGCTTTCTTT.

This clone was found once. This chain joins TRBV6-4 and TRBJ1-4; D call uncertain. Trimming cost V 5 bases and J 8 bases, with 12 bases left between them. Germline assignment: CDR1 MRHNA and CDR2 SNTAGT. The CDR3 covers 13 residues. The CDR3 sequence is CASSHDTGEKLFF. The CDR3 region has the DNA TGTGCCAGCAGTCACGACACCGGGGAAAAACTGTTTTTT.

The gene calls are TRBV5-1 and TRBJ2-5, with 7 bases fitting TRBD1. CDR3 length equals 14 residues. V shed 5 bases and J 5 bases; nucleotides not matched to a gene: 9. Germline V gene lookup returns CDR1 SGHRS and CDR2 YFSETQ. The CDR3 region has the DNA TGCGCCAGCAGTAACAGGGGCGCGCGGGAGACCCAGTACTTC. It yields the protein CASSNRGARETQYF.

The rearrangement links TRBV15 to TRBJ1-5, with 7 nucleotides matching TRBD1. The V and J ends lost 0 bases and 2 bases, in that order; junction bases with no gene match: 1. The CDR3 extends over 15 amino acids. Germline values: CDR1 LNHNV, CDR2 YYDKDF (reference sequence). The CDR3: CATSRDQGGNQPQHF. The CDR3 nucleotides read TGTGCCACCAGCAGAGATCAGGGGGGCAATCAGCCCCAGCATTTT.

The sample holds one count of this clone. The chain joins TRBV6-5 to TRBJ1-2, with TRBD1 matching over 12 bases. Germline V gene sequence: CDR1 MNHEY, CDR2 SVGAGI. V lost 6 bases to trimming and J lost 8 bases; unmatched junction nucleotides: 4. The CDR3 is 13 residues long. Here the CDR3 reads CASSGTGGEGYTF. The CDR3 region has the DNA TGTGCCAGCAGCGGGACAGGGGGCGAGGGCTACACCTTC.

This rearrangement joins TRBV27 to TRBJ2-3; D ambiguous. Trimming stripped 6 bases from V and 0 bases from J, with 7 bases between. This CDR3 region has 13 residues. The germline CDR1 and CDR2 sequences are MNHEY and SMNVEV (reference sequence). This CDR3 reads CASRSYSTDTQYF. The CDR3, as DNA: TGTGCCAGCAGGTCCTACAGCACAGATACGCAGTATTTT.

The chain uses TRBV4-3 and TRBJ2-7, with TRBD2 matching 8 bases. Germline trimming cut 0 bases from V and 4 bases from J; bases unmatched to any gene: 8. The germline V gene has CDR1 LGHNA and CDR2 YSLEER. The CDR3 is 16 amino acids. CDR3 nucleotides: TGCGCCAGCAGCCAAGATCGAGCGGGACTAGGATACGAGCAGTACTTC. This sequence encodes CASSQDRAGLGYEQYF.

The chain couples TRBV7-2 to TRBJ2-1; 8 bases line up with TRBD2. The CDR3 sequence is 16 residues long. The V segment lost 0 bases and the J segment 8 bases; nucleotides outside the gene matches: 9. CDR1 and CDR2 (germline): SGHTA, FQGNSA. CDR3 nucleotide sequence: TGTGCCAGCAGCTTAGCCCCGGGGGGGGCAAACGATGAGCAGTTCTTC. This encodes CASSLAPGGANDEQFF.

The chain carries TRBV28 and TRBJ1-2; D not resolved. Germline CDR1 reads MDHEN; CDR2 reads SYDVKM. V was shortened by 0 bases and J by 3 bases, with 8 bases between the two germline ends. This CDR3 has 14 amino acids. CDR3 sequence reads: CASSLWAVDYGYTF. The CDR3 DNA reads TGTGCCAGCAGTTTATGGGCAGTAGACTATGGCTACACCTTC.

The CDR3, as DNA: TGTGCCAGCAGTTTAGGGCGGGGCGGGGGGCGAGAGACCCAGTACTTC. Protein sequence: CASSLGRGGGRETQYF. The chain is built from TRBV27 and TRBJ2-5, with TRBD2 matching 8 bases. Germline values: CDR1 MNHEY, CDR2 SMNVEV (reference sequence). J lost 4 bases, V lost 2 bases, and 9 bases had no gene match. The CDR3 is 16 residues long.